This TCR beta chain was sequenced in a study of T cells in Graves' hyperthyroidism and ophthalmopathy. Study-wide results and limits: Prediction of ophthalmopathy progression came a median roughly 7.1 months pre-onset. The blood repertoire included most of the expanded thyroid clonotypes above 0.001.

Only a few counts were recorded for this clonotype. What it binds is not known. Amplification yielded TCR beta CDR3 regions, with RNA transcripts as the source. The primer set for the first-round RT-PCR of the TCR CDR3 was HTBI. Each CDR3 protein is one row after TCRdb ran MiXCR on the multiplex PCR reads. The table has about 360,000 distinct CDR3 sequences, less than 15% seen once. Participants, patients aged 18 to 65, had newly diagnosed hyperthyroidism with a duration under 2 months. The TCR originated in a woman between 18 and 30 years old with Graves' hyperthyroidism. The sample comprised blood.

CDR3 loop: CSASRGNTGELFF. CDR3 coding DNA: TGCAGTGCTAGCAGAGGAAACACCGGGGAGCTGTTTTTT. V gene TRBV20-1 combines with J gene TRBJ2-2; no clear D gene. CDR3 length: 13 amino acids. Germline V CDR1 and CDR2: DFQATT, SNEGSKA (reference sequence). V was cut by 3 bases and J by 2 bases, with 7 bases left in between.